This T cell receptor beta chain was profiled in a study of T-cell memory formation after mild COVID-19. Whole-study context: Among the donors, TCR clusters were largely specific to each donor.

V lost 4 bases to trimming and J lost 2 bases, with 9 bases between them. The CDR3 consists of 13 residues. Looked up from germline, CDR1 is SGHNT and CDR2 is YYREEE (reference sequence). The study, taken as a whole, reports: Pre-infection memory harbored some responding clones, suggesting cross-reactive memory joined. Clones that contracted from day 15 to 85 had balanced CD4/CD8; later expanders were CD4+ biased.

This clonotype was found a few times. Its antigen is undetermined. TCR alpha and TCR beta cDNA libraries carrying sample barcodes and UMIs came from 5'RACE with constant-segment primers. TCRdb itself ran the 5' RACE reads through MiXCR, one entry per CDR3 protein. The sample includes about 350,000 distinct CDR3 sequences, roughly 13% of them seen just once. Sequencing was carried out using PBMCs or a T cell subset sorted from them (not recorded which). V gene TRBV5-4 combines with J gene TRBJ2-5; D uncertain. This TCR was recovered from a man in his late teens or twenties who had mild COVID-19 (a few samples of this study predate the infection). Cell type and time point are not known. The CDR3 DNA sequence: TGTGCCAGCAGCCGTACAGAACAAGAGACCCAGTACTTC. Amino acids: CASSRTEQETQYF.